This TCR beta chain was sequenced in a study of blood T cell repertoires in COVID-19. In assigning cohorts, the study relied on participant-reported clinical history. Sequenced by immunoSEQ multiplex PCR; TCRdb stores in-frame clones only, minus some. This sample carries about 210,000 clones, 80% to 85% of them seen once, and the ten largest clones take 8.5% to 10%. This CDR3 contains 14 residues. Germline V gene data show CDR1 as KGHSH and CDR2 as LQKENI. V gave up 2 bases and J gave up 2 bases, with 4 bases separating them. What was sequenced was PBMCs or T cells enriched from blood (not recorded which). The gene calls are TRBV18 and TRBJ2-6, with D unclear. The receptor's source is a woman between 45 and 60 years old with acute COVID-19. CDR3 DNA sequence: TGTGCCAGCTCACCATCTACTGGGGCCAACGTCCTGACTTTC. This codes for CASSPSTGANVLTF.